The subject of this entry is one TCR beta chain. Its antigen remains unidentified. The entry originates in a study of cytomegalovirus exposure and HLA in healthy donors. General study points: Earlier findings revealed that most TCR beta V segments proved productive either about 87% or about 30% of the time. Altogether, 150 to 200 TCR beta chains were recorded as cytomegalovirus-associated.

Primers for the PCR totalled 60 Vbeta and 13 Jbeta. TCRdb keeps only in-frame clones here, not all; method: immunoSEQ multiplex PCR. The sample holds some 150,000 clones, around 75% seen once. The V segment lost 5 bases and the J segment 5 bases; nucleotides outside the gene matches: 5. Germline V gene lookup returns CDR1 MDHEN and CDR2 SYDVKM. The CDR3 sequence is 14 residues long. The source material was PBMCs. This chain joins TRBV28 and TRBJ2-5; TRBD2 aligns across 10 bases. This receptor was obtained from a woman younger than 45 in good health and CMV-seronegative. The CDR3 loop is CASSPLAGDETQYF. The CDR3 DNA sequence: TGTGCCAGCAGTCCTCTAGCGGGAGACGAGACCCAGTACTTC.